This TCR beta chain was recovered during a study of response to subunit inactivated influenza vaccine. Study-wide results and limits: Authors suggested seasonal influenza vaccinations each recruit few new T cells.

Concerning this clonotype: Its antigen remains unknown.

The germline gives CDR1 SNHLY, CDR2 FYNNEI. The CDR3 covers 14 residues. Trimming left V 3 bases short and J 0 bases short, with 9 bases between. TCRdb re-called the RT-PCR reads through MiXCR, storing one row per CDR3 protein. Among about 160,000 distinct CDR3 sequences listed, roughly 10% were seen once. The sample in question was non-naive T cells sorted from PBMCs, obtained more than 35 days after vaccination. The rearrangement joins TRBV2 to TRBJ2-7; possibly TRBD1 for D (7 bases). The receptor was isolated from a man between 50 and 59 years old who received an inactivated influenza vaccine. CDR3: CASSEQGGSYEQYF. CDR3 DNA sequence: TGTGCCAGCAGTGAGCAGGGGGGCTCCTACGAGCAGTACTTC. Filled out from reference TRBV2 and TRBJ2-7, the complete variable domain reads EPEVTQTPSHQVTQMGQEVILRCVPISNHLYFYWYRQILGQKVEFLVSFYNNEISEKSEIFDDQFSVERPDGSNFTLKIRSTKLEDSAMYFCASSEQGGSYEQYFGPGTRLTVT.